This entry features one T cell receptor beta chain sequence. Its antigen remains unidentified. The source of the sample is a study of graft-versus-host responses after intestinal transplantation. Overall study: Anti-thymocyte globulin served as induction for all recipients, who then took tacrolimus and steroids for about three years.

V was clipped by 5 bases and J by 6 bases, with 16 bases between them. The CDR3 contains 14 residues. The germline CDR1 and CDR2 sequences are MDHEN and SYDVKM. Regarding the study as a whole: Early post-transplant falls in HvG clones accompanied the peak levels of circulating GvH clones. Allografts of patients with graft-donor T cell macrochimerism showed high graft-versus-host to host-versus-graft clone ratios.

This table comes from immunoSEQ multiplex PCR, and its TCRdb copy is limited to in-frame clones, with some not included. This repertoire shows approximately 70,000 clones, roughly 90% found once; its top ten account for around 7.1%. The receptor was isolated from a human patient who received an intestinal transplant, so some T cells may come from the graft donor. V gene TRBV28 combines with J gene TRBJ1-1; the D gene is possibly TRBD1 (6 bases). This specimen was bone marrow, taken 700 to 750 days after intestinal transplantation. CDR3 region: CASSPWTVAPEAFF. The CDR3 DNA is TGTGCCAGCAGTCCATGGACAGTGGCACCTGAAGCTTTCTTT.